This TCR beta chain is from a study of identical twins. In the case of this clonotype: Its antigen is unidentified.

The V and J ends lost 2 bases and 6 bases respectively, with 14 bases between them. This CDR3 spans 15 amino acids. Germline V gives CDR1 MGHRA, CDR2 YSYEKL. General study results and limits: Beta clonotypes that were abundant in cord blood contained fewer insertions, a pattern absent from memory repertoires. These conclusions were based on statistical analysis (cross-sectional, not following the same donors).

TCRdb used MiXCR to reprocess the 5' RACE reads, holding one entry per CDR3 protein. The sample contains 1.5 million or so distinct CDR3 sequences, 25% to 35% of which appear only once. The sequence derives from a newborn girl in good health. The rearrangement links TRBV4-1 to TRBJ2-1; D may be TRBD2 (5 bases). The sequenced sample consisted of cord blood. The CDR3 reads CASSQWPSGSNEQFF. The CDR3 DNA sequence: TGCGCCAGCAGCCAATGGCCCAGCGGAAGCAATGAGCAGTTCTTC.